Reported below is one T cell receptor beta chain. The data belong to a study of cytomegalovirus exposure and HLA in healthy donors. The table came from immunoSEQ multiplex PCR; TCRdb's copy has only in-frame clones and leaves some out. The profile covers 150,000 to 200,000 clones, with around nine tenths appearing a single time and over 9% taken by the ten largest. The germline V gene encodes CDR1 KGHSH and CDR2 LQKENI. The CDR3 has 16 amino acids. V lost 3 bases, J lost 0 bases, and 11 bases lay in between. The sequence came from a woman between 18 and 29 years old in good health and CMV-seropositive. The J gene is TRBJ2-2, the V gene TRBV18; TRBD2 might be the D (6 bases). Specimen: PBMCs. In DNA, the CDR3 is TGTGCCAGCTCACCGGTGGCGGGAACGAACACCGGGGAGCTGTTTTTT. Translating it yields CASSPVAGTNTGELFF.